The following is a T cell receptor (beta chain) sequence with its context. The sample belongs to a study of blood T cell repertoires in COVID-19. Looked up from germline, CDR1 is SGHNT and CDR2 is YYREEE (reference sequence). The length of the CDR3 is 15 residues. V lost 4 bases, J lost 5 bases, and 7 bases stayed unmatched. Repertoires were generated with immunoSEQ multiplex PCR, while TCRdb's copy carries only in-frame clones and drops some. Of 90,000 to 130,000 clones detected, around four fifths appear once; the ten largest clones hold 6.5% to 10%. The source is a man aged 70 or older with acute or convalescent COVID-19. J is TRBJ2-5 and V is TRBV5-4; 11 bases fit TRBD1. The sample comprised peripheral blood. For the CDR3, the DNA is TGTGCCAGCAGCCTCGGACAGGGGGCAGTGGAGACCCAGTACTTC. It specifies CASSLGQGAVETQYF.